This TCR beta chain comes out of a study of identifying expanded T cells in peripheral blood. Study-wide points: Approximately 1.1 clones differed between technical replicates, versus around 15 and 19 over time. Two-week clone count variance significantly increased as total template count grew.

The germline CDR1 and CDR2 sequences are MNHNS and SASEGT. The CDR3 loop spans 13 amino acids. Trimming took 7 bases from V and 0 from J, leaving 9 bases between them. As for this clone: Its antigen is unknown.

The data were produced by immunoSEQ multiplex PCR, yet TCRdb's version contains in-frame clones alone and is incomplete. Of around 84,000 clones in the sample, 70% to 90% were seen once. Sample: blood. The rearrangement joins TRBV6-1 to TRBJ1-1; D unresolved. This receptor was identified in a person between 18 and 75 years old in good health. CDR3 sequence: CASKYSMNTEAFF. The CDR3 bases are TGTGCCAGCAAATACAGCATGAACACTGAAGCTTTCTTT.